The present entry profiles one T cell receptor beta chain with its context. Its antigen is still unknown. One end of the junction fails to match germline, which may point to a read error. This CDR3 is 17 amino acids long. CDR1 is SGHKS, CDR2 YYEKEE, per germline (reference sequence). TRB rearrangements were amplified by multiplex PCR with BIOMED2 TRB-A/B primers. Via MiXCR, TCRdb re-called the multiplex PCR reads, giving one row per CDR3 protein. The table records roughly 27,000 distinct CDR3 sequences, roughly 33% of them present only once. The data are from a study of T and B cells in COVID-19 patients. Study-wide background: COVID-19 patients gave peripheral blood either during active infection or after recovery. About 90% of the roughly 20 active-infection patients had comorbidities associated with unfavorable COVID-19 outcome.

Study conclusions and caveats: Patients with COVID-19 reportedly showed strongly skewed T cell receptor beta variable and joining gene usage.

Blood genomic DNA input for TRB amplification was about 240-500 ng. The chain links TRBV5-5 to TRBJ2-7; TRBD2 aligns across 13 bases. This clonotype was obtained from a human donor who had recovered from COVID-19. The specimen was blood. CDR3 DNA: TGCGCCAGCAGCCAAGGGACTAGCGGGACTTTCTCCTACGAGCAGTACTTC. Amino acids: CASSQGTSGTFSYEQYF.